The 20 T cell receptor beta chains presented below share a single source sample, sequenced in a study of brain T cells in children with intractable seizures (dated by TCRdb to about 2021). Libraries were made using the immunoSEQ multiplex PCR assay. TCRdb took this table from immuneACCESS and kept in-frame rearrangements with V and J called. Such tables lack part of the clones; where checked against another copy, unresolved V genes explain under half of the gap, and the rest is unexplained. The sample table holds tens of thousands of clones, of which 93% were seen once. Over 1.5% of the sample goes to the ten largest clones. The time point tag for this specimen amounts to: resected brain tissue, or blood drawn just prior to surgery. This specimen consisted of peripheral blood, obtained at surgery. The source is a boy in the first two years of life with tuberous sclerosis and intractable seizures.

The CDR3 sequence: CASSKNGAKLFF. For the CDR3, the DNA is TGTGCCAGCAGTAAAAATGGGGCGAAACTGTTTTTT. The V and J genes are TRBV6-5 and TRBJ1-4, with D perhaps matching TRBD1 (5 bases). CDR1 and CDR2 from the germline V gene are MNHEY and SVGAGI. Trimming took off 5 bases at V and 11 bases at J, with 12 bases between the two ends. The CDR3 extends over 12 amino acids.

The V gene is TRBV6-5, the J gene TRBJ2-3; a possible D gene is TRBD2 (6 bases). V lost 3 bases and J 0 bases, leaving 13 bases between the germline ends. Germline CDR1 is MNHEY and CDR2 is SVGAGI. The CDR3 runs 16 residues. CDR3 nucleotides: TGTGCCAGCAGTTATTTCAGCGGGTCTAGCACAGATACGCAGTATTTT. Translated: CASSYFSGSSTDTQYF.

The CDR3 coding sequence is TGTGCCAGTAGTCCGGGGGACAGGGGAAAACCTTTCTTT. This translates into CASSPGDRGKPFF. The rearrangement uses TRBV19 and TRBJ1-1; 10 bases are a match to TRBD1. This CDR3 has 13 residues. The trim removed 5 bases at V and 12 bases at J, leaving 9 bases unmatched. The germline V gene has CDR1 LNHDA and CDR2 SQIVND (reference sequence).

The chain links TRBV27 to TRBJ2-4; no firm D call. Germline V gives CDR1 MNHEY, CDR2 SMNVEV (reference sequence). CDR3 size: 14 residues. V gave up 2 bases and J gave up 0 bases, with 5 bases separating them. CDR3 in amino acids: CASSLLVAKNIQYF. The DNA for the CDR3 is TGTGCCAGCAGTTTACTGGTAGCCAAAAACATTCAGTACTTC.

The chain has TRBV9 and TRBJ2-3; D call uncertain. The V gene lost 1 base and the J gene lost 2 bases, with 8 bases spanning the gap. The CDR3 spans 14 residues. Germline lookup yields CDR1 SGDLS and CDR2 YYNGEE. CDR3 nucleotides: TGTGCCAGCAGCGTAACCCCACTCACAGATACGCAGTATTTT. Translating it yields CASSVTPLTDTQYF.

The chain carries TRBV19 and TRBJ2-2, with a weak D call TRBD1 (6 bases). Trimming left V 5 bases short and J 5 bases short, with 12 bases between. The CDR3 runs to 14 residues. Germline values: CDR1 LNHDA, CDR2 SQIVND (reference sequence). This CDR3 is CASSVNRETGELFF. The CDR3, as DNA: TGTGCCAGTAGTGTGAACAGGGAAACCGGGGAGCTGTTTTTT.

The chain recombines TRBV19 with TRBJ2-7; D is unresolved. The germline V gene encodes CDR1 LNHDA and CDR2 SQIVND (reference sequence). V dropped 3 bases and J dropped 4 bases, with 10 bases sitting between them. There are 13 residues in the CDR3. The CDR3 nucleotides read TGTGCCAGTAGTATGTTTCACCAATACGAGCAGTACTTC. Translating gives CASSMFHQYEQYF.

The chain has TRBV5-4 and TRBJ2-1, with 7 bases identical to TRBD2. CDR1 is SGHNT and CDR2 is YYREEE in the germline V gene (reference sequence). CDR3 length: 13 residues. V was pared by 4 bases and J by 7 bases, with 5 bases of the junction left unmatched. As DNA, the CDR3 is TGTGCCAGCAGCCTCACGGGGGGTAATGAGCAGTTCTTC. This sequence encodes CASSLTGGNEQFF.

V gene TRBV19 combines with J gene TRBJ2-7, with 7 nucleotides matching TRBD1. CDR3 length equals 14 residues. Losses at the gene ends were 3 bases for V and 7 bases for J; bases not matched to a gene: 9. In germline, CDR1 is LNHDA, CDR2 SQIVND (reference sequence). The CDR3 DNA reads as TGTGCCAGTAGTATTACCGGGACAGCGTCGGAGCAGTACTTC. This gives the protein CASSITGTASEQYF.

The chain employs TRBV2 and TRBJ2-5; a possible D gene is TRBD1 (7 bases). Trimming shortened V by 6 bases and J by 1 base, and 18 bases separated the two germline ends. The CDR3 is 16 residues long. Germline CDR1 SNHLY, CDR2 FYNNEI. The CDR3 nucleotides read TGTGCCAGCAGGGAGGGGGCAGCACCTCCCCAAGAGACCCAGTACTTC. As protein: CASREGAAPPQETQYF.

V usage is TRBV6-6 and J usage is TRBJ1-1, with TRBD1 as a possible D gene (5 bases). The CDR3 runs 14 residues. Trimming cost V 6 bases and J 11 bases, with 22 bases left between them. Germline V gene data show CDR1 as MNHNY and CDR2 as SVGAGI (reference sequence). The CDR3 coding sequence is TGTGCCAGCAGCTCCCGGCCGTGGAGGGACGAGGCTTTCTTT. Its protein product is CASSSRPWRDEAFF.

This clone showed up just once. The J gene is TRBJ2-1, the V gene TRBV19; 7 bases align to TRBD1. With V trimmed by 7 bases and J by 7 bases, 7 bases remained unmatched. Germline CDR1 is LNHDA and CDR2 is SQIVND (reference sequence). The CDR3 has 13 residues. The CDR3 loop reads CASNQQGRNEQFF. The CDR3 DNA reads TGTGCCAGTAACCAACAGGGGCGGAATGAGCAGTTCTTC.

This clone has a handful of counts. J is TRBJ2-5 and V is TRBV6-6, with D possibly being TRBD2 (6 bases). With 2 bases removed from V and 2 bases from J, the gap between germline ends came to 15 bases. This CDR3 has 16 residues. Per germline, CDR1 MNHNY and CDR2 SVGAGI (reference sequence). The CDR3 nucleotides read TGTGCCAGCAGTTACGAACTCGGGGGAGGACAAGAGACCCAGTACTTC. Its protein product is CASSYELGGGQETQYF.

This sequence joins TRBV5-4 and TRBJ1-1; unclear D gene. The germline gives CDR1 SGHNT, CDR2 YYREEE (reference sequence). The length of the CDR3 is 13 residues. Deletions cut 1 base from V and 2 bases from J, with 6 bases between. The CDR3 bases are TGTGCCAGCAGCTTGACAGCTAACACTGAAGCTTTCTTT. As protein: CASSLTANTEAFF.

The gene calls are TRBV19 and TRBJ2-7; D is possibly TRBD2 (6 bases). The CDR3 runs 15 residues. Germline CDR1 LNHDA, CDR2 SQIVND (reference sequence). V was pared by 8 bases and J by 0 bases, with 17 bases between. The CDR3 loop is CASSGAWRGSYEQYF. For the CDR3, the DNA is TGTGCCAGTTCCGGTGCGTGGCGGGGCTCCTACGAGCAGTACTTC.

This clone was detected only once. The chain carries TRBV11-3 and TRBJ1-4, with D unresolved. Trimming left V 4 bases short and J 8 bases short, with 14 bases between. Germline V CDR1 and CDR2: SGHNT, YENEEA. The CDR3 is 14 amino acids. CDR3 residues: CASSSRGVGEKLFF. The CDR3 DNA reads TGTGCCAGCAGCTCCCGAGGTGTCGGGGAAAAACTGTTTTTT.

Only one count was recorded for this clone. This chain uses TRBV28 with TRBJ2-5; possibly TRBD1 or TRBD2 for D (6 bases each). Germline V lookup: CDR1 MDHEN, CDR2 SYDVKM. The CDR3 loop spans 16 amino acids. V dropped 3 bases and J dropped 3 bases, with 17 bases sitting between them. CDR3 protein: CASSFDGGIAKETQYF. In nucleotides, the CDR3 is TGTGCCAGCAGTTTTGACGGGGGCATCGCCAAAGAGACCCAGTACTTC.

This clone was detected once. The rearrangement uses TRBV6-5 and TRBJ1-1; TRBD1 is a possible D gene (5 bases). CDR1 is MNHEY and CDR2 is SVGAGI in the germline V gene. The CDR3 loop spans 14 amino acids. V was pared by 6 bases and J by 1 base, with 12 bases between. The chain's CDR3 is CASRGTSPNTEAFF. CDR3 nucleotides: TGTGCCAGCAGAGGGACGTCCCCGAACACTGAAGCTTTCTTT.

The V and J genes are TRBV5-8 and TRBJ2-2; the D gene is possibly TRBD2 (6 bases). The CDR3 is 14 residues long. Per germline, CDR1 SGHTS and CDR2 YDEGEE. Between the trimmed V and J ends, which lost 1 base and 6 bases, there was a span of 10 bases. CDR3 DNA sequence: TGTGCCAGCAGCTTGATACTAGCAGCCGGGGAGCTGTTTTTT. Protein product: CASSLILAAGELFF.

This chain links TRBV28 with TRBJ2-3; D possibly corresponds to TRBD1 (6 bases). This CDR3 is built from 18 residues. The germline gives CDR1 MDHEN, CDR2 SYDVKM. Trimming pared 0 bases from V and 0 bases from J, leaving 16 bases between. The CDR3 region has the DNA TGTGCCAGCAGTTTATGGGCAGGGGAAGCAAGAAGCACAGATACGCAGTATTTT. The encoded protein is CASSLWAGEARSTDTQYF.